This T cell receptor beta chain derives from a study of CD8 T cells in ankylosing spondylitis. Each CDR3 protein gets one entry after TCRdb re-called the 5' RACE reads with MiXCR. This sample has almost 400,000 distinct CDR3 sequences; about 20% occur once, and the top ten carry around 17%. Notes on the study in general: About eight highly homologous variants made up a TCR beta motif that seemed to typify ankylosing spondylitis blood.

The CDR3 extends over 14 amino acids. V trimming: 4 bases; J trimming: 3 bases; junction bases outside the gene matches: 4. From germline, CDR1 is SGHDN and CDR2 FVKESK. This clonotype turned up a few times. Its antigen is unidentified. Material: blood, either unsorted or a sorted T cell fraction (not recorded which). This receptor was obtained from a male donor with ankylosing spondylitis. The V gene is TRBV14, the J gene TRBJ1-2; TRBD1 agrees at 8 bases. The CDR3 sequence is CASSPDRGDYGYTF. The DNA for the CDR3 is TGTGCCAGCAGCCCAGACAGGGGTGACTATGGCTACACCTTC.